This record concerns one T cell receptor (beta chain) sequence. V lost 3 bases to trimming and J lost 5 bases, with 14 bases between them. The germline gives CDR1 SGHRS, CDR2 YFSETQ. The CDR3 totals 14 residues. This entry comes from a study of T cells in localized non-small cell lung cancer. Sequencing used immunoSEQ multiplex PCR; TCRdb keeps in-frame clones, though not all of them. The table shows around 92,000 clones, with approximately 91% occurring only once. The chain uses TRBV5-1 and TRBJ2-5; tentative D call: TRBD2 (5 bases). This clonotype was sampled from a woman aged 40-69 years with stage II squamous cell lung carcinoma. Sequenced here: PBMCs, sampled before any cancer treatment. The CDR3 loop is CASSSDPGSETQYF. The CDR3, as DNA: TGCGCCAGCAGCTCCGACCCGGGATCCGAGACCCAGTACTTC.